The clone carrying this TCR beta chain was recorded a few times. Its antigen is not known. This record comes from a study of identical twins. Study results and limitations: The study found that models underestimated out-of-frame TCR alpha sharing in monozygotic twins. Conclusions leaned on cross-sectional statistical analysis and did not track the same donors over time.

Each CDR3 protein gets one entry after TCRdb re-called the 5' RACE reads with MiXCR. Of around 690,000 distinct CDR3 sequences in the sample, around 20% are singletons; the top ten hold about 4.3%. Germline CDR1 is SGDLS and CDR2 is YYNGEE. CDR3 length: 15 amino acids. Trimming cost V 1 base and J 7 bases, with 14 bases left between them. These data also formed part of another study, on T cells expressing NK-cell markers.

The chain links TRBV9 to TRBJ1-4; D perhaps matches TRBD1 (6 bases). The origin of this receptor is a woman aged 18-29 years in good health. The source material was PBMCs. CDR3 sequence: CASSVYGGRLEKLFF. The DNA for the CDR3 is TGTGCCAGCAGCGTATACGGGGGGCGTCTTGAAAAACTGTTTTTT. The whole variable domain, filled in from reference TRBV9 and TRBJ1-4, reads DSGVTQTPKHLITATGQRVTLRCSPRSGDLSVYWYQQSLDQGLQFLIQYYNGEERAKGNILERFSAQQFPDLHSELNLSSLELGDSALYFCASSVYGGRLEKLFFGSGTQLSVL.